These T cell receptor beta chains were read from a single sample in a study of cytomegalovirus exposure and HLA in healthy donors. Method: immunoSEQ multiplex PCR; TCRdb's copy keeps in-frame clones and lacks some. This table holds 110,000 to 150,000 clones, 80% to 90% found once. Sequencing was carried out using PBMCs. These receptors were collected from a woman aged 40 to 50 in good health and CMV-seropositive. Both conserved end residues are trimmed from each CDR3. Fields, in order: J gene, V gene, CDR3 protein.

J: TRBJ2-1
V: TRBV5-1
CDR3: ASSLTGLSYNEQF

J: TRBJ2-2
V: TRBV5-1
CDR3: ASSSGLAGEAGELF

J: TRBJ1-1
V: TRBV11-3
CDR3: ASSFGGSNTEAF

J: TRBJ1-4
V: TRBV30
CDR3: ACEDRGLFGEKLF

J: TRBJ2-2
V: TRBV5-1
CDR3: ASSPATGNTGELF

J: TRBJ1-3
V: TRBV6-1
CDR3: ASTEGGFSGNTIY

J: TRBJ1-4
V: TRBV30
CDR3: AWKFGQQNEKLF

J: TRBJ2-5
V: TRBV28
CDR3: ASSRPGLAGGEEETQY

J: TRBJ2-7
V: TRBV15
CDR3: ATSRVQGHEQY

J: TRBJ2-7
V: TRBV6-6
CDR3: ASGGASGGDEQY

J: TRBJ1-6
V: TRBV7-2
CDR3: ASSSGQGENSPLH

J: TRBJ2-3
V: TRBV28
CDR3: ASSSIWTSRDTQY

J: TRBJ2-7
V: TRBV28
CDR3: ASSLLSRGSSYEQY

J: TRBJ1-2
V: TRBV9
CDR3: ASSVGDRTFLNYGYT

J: TRBJ2-7
V: TRBV9
CDR3: ASSAGRDVNQY

J: TRBJ2-7
V: TRBV27
CDR3: ASRHGLAGTHEQY

J: TRBJ2-5
V: TRBV30
CDR3: AWTTGLAGAETQY

J: TRBJ2-3
V: TRBV14
CDR3: ASSQGTSGAATDTQY

J: TRBJ1-5
V: TRBV5-8
CDR3: ASSIQTGGSNQPQH

J: -
V: TRBV4-2
CDR3: ASSQLEGYEQY

J: TRBJ1-1
V: TRBV7-9
CDR3: ASSLRGSATEAF

J: TRBJ1-3
V: TRBV7-6
CDR3: ASSAADLFSGNTIY

J: TRBJ2-1
V: TRBV6-1
CDR3: ASRRGQGANEQF

J: TRBJ1-5
V: TRBV19
CDR3: ASSLGQRPQH

J: TRBJ1-3
V: TRBV9
CDR3: ASSPEPTGIVGNTIY

J: TRBJ2-1
V: TRBV18
CDR3: ASSPSTSGINEQF